Below are 5 T cell receptor beta chains sequenced from a single sample in a study of post-analysis software for immune sequencing data. These TCRs are of unknown antigen specificity. The library was made from cDNA and included unique molecular identifiers. TCRdb called the PCR reads again in MiXCR, with one record for every CDR3 protein. This sample has hundreds of thousands of distinct CDR3 sequences; 55% to 60% occur once, and the top ten carry about 11%. Study-level findings and limits: Five or six TRBV segments were significantly more frequent in patients than in controls. TRBV5-6, TRBV5-1 and TRBV20-1 were among these segments.

The sequenced sample was blood. The receptors shown here come from a girl under 10 years old with multiple sclerosis.

CDR3 sequence reads: CKIQVANEQYF. Here the CDR3 DNA reads TGCAAGATCCAGGTGGCTAACGAGCAGTACTTC. The chain couples TRBV29-1 to TRBJ2-7, with no clear D. The CDR3 is 11 amino acids. Germline CDR1 and CDR2: SQVTM and ANQGSEA.

V is TRBV6-6 and J is TRBJ1-5; unclear D gene. Germline values: CDR1 MNHNY, CDR2 SVGAGI (reference sequence). Deletions cut 5 bases from V and 2 bases from J, with 19 bases between. The CDR3 is 17 amino acids. CDR3 region: CASSRRFKGGRNQPQHF. CDR3 sequence (DNA): TGTGCCAGCAGTCGACGATTTAAGGGAGGTCGCAATCAGCCCCAGCATTTT.

This clonotype has only a few counts. The J gene is TRBJ2-1, the V gene TRBV7-2, with 11 bases aligning to TRBD2. CDR1 and CDR2 from the germline V gene are SGHTA and FQGNSA. This CDR3 comprises 17 residues. With 2 bases clipped from V and 4 bases from J, the junction kept 7 bases outside the gene matches. CDR3 sequence reads: CASSLLRASGGYNEQFF. DNA for the CDR3: TGTGCCAGCAGCTTATTAAGGGCTAGCGGGGGGTACAATGAGCAGTTCTTC.

V and J are TRBV6-2 or TRBV6-3 and TRBJ2-1; 10 bases are a match to TRBD2. With 2 bases clipped from V and 4 bases from J, the junction kept 5 bases outside the gene matches. The CDR3 is 16 residues long. Germline CDR1 and CDR2: MNHEY and SVGEGT. The CDR3 DNA is TGTGCCAGCAGTTACCCATGGACTAGCGGTTACAATGAGCAGTTCTTC. This codes for CASSYPWTSGYNEQFF.

This chain uses TRBV29-1 with TRBJ2-4, with a weak D call TRBD1 (6 bases). The J call may not be correct, given that the DNA end is closer to TRBJ2-7. Germline V gene sequence: CDR1 SQVTM, CDR2 ANQGSEA. CDR3 length: 15 residues. CDR3 region: CSVEGARTETYEQYF. DNA for the CDR3: TGCAGCGTTGAGGGGGCGAGAACTGAGACCTACGAGCAGTACTTC.